What follows are 22 T cell receptor beta chains derived from one specimen sequenced in a study of shared clonotypes between healthy human individuals. Clones were read by immunoSEQ multiplex PCR, and TCRdb kept only the in-frame ones, dropping some. Altogether fewer than 500,000 clones are present, roughly 85% being singletons, with the ten largest covering approximately 12%. Sequenced input: PBMCs. The source is a middle-aged woman in good health. Some clones in this sample may be carry-over from other donors' samples.

The chain combines TRBV13 with TRBJ2-2; TRBD1 is a possible D gene (5 bases). Germline V gives CDR1 PRHDT, CDR2 FYEKMQ (reference sequence). The V gene lost 5 bases and the J gene lost 6 bases, with 10 bases spanning the gap. The CDR3 contains 13 residues. This CDR3 reads CASSQGVPGELFF. The CDR3 coding sequence is TGTGCCAGCAGCCAAGGGGTCCCCGGGGAGCTGTTTTTT.

The CDR3 protein is CASSIVRGLLNTEAFF. The CDR3 nucleotides read TGTGCCAGTAGTATTGTGAGGGGACTCTTGAACACTGAAGCTTTCTTT. The genes are TRBV19 and TRBJ1-1; the D gene is possibly TRBD1 (5 bases). CDR1 is LNHDA and CDR2 is SQIVND in the germline V gene (reference sequence). The CDR3 is 16 amino acids. Trimming took off 3 bases at V and 0 bases at J, with 14 bases between the two ends.

This clone was found a few times. The DNA for the CDR3 is TGTGCCAGCTCACCACAGTTGAGCACAGATACGCAGTATTTT. Residues: CASSPQLSTDTQYF. The rearrangement uses TRBV18 and TRBJ2-3; D remains unclear. CDR1 KGHSH and CDR2 LQKENI come from the germline V gene. The ends were cut back, 1 base at V and 0 bases at J, with 5 bases in the middle. The CDR3 has 14 amino acids.

The gene calls are TRBV7-6 and TRBJ1-1; D might be TRBD1 (5 bases). Trimming removed 1 base at V and 3 bases at J, with 6 bases between. The CDR3 is made up of 13 amino acids. The germline V gene has CDR1 SGHVS and CDR2 FNYEAQ. The CDR3 sequence: CASSLGQYTEAFF. DNA of the CDR3: TGTGCCAGCAGCTTAGGACAGTACACTGAAGCTTTCTTT.

This rearrangement joins TRBV5-6 to TRBJ2-2; no reliable D call. The CDR3 sequence is 16 residues long. The V end was cut by 4 bases, the J end by 3 bases, with 16 bases between. CDR1 and CDR2 from the germline V gene are SGHDT and YYEEEE. CDR3 bases: TGTGCCAGCAGCCACTACAAGAACACCCACACCGGGGAGCTGTTTTTT. It specifies CASSHYKNTHTGELFF.

The rearrangement links TRBV10-2 to TRBJ2-1; TRBD1 agrees at 8 bases. The germline CDR1 and CDR2 sequences are WSHSY and SAAADI. Trimming took 5 bases from V and 0 from J; bases not matched to a gene: 3. This CDR3 comprises 15 residues. CDR3 amino acids: CASSKDRDSYNEQFF. The DNA of the CDR3 is TGCGCCAGCAGTAAGGACAGGGACTCCTACAATGAGCAGTTCTTC.

This clone was seen only a few times. This chain links TRBV2 with TRBJ1-3; D is perhaps TRBD1 (5 bases). The germline V gene has CDR1 SNHLY and CDR2 FYNNEI. V was clipped by 4 bases and J by 4 bases, with 8 bases between them. This CDR3 has 13 residues. The DNA of the CDR3 is TGTGCCAGCAGTGGGGACGGAGGAAACACCATATATTTT. Translating gives CASSGDGGNTIYF.

As to this clone: The sample contains more than one DNA sequence encoding this CDR3. The chain couples TRBV9 to TRBJ1-2; D gene uncertain. This CDR3 is 13 amino acids long. Trimming cost V 0 bases and J 2 bases, with 5 bases left between them. Germline CDR1 is SGDLS and CDR2 is YYNGEE. The CDR3 sequence: CASSVDRNYGYTF. CDR3 coding DNA: TGTGCCAGCAGCGTAGATAGGAACTATGGCTACACCTTC.

This clone was observed a few times. This chain uses TRBV28 with TRBJ1-2; D is ambiguous. Germline CDR1 and CDR2: MDHEN and SYDVKM. V lost 6 bases and J 8 bases, leaving 13 bases between the germline ends. The CDR3 sequence is 12 residues long. CDR3 amino acids: CASSTREDGYTF. The CDR3 nucleotides are TGTGCCAGCAGCACCCGAGAGGACGGCTACACCTTC.

This chain's CDR3 is CASRAQWGTDTQYF. The CDR3 region has the DNA TGTGCCAGCAGAGCGCAATGGGGCACAGATACGCAGTATTTT. This rearrangement joins TRBV6-4 to TRBJ2-3; D remains unclear. Trimming pared 6 bases from V and 1 base from J, leaving 11 bases between. Germline V lookup: CDR1 MRHNA, CDR2 SNTAGT. This CDR3 spans 14 amino acids.

This clone was seen more than once but under ten times. The chain recombines TRBV9 with TRBJ1-1; D unclear. The CDR3 sequence is 12 residues long. Per the germline V gene, CDR1 is SGDLS and CDR2 is YYNGEE. Trimming shortened V by 4 bases and J by 7 bases, and 11 bases separated the two germline ends. CDR3 sequence (DNA): TGTGCCAGCAGCTCCCGACATGATGAAGCTTTCTTT. It translates to CASSSRHDEAFF.

The gene calls are TRBV5-1 and TRBJ2-2; D tentatively reads TRBD1 or TRBD2 (6 bases each). Germline CDR1 and CDR2: SGHRS and YFSETQ. The CDR3 is 17 residues long. The V end lost 2 bases, the J end lost 0 bases, and 14 bases lay between the germline ends. The CDR3 bases are TGCGCCAGCAGCTTAGCCGGGGGCGCATCGAACACCGGGGAGCTGTTTTTT. This translates into CASSLAGGASNTGELFF.

This sequence joins TRBV6-5 and TRBJ2-3; 8 bases match TRBD2. Germline V CDR1 and CDR2: MNHEY, SVGAGI. This CDR3 has 14 residues. Trimming removed 5 bases from V and 2 bases from J; junction bases left unmatched: 3. The CDR3 DNA reads TGTGCCAGCAGTCGGGGGGGGAACACAGATACGCAGTATTTT. This encodes CASSRGGNTDTQYF.

This clone was picked up a small number of times. This chain uses TRBV5-1 with TRBJ2-2; possibly TRBD1 for D (5 bases). V lost 0 bases to trimming and J lost 2 bases, with 11 bases between them. The CDR3 sequence is 16 residues long. The germline CDR1 and CDR2 sequences are SGHRS and YFSETQ. DNA for the CDR3: TGCGCCAGCAGCTTGGAGGGGTCCCTTAACACCGGGGAGCTGTTTTTT. The encoded protein is CASSLEGSLNTGELFF.

The V call is TRBV5-8, the J call TRBJ2-7, with D perhaps assigned TRBD1 or TRBD2 (6 bases each). This CDR3 spans 13 amino acids. V lost 4 bases and J lost 2, with 10 bases in between. CDR1 is SGHTS and CDR2 is YDEGEE in the germline V gene. CDR3 bases: TGTGCCAGCAGCCCGGGGGCCGCCTACGAGCAGTACTTC. It codes for CASSPGAAYEQYF.

This clone was recorded only once. The chain couples TRBV30 to TRBJ2-6; 10 bases are shared with TRBD2. V lost 0 bases, J lost 0 bases, and 5 bases stayed unmatched. The CDR3 has 18 amino acids. Germline loops: CDR1 GTSNPN, CDR2 SVGIG (reference sequence). For the CDR3, the DNA is TGTGCCTGGAGTGTAACGCGGACTAGCGGCTCTGGGGCCAACGTCCTGACTTTC. It encodes CAWSVTRTSGSGANVLTF.

In DNA, the CDR3 is TGCGCCAGCAGCCAGACCGGGCGGAGCTCCTACAATGAGCAGTTCTTC. Its translation is CASSQTGRSSYNEQFF. The chain is built from TRBV4-1 and TRBJ2-1; D remains unclear. The germline V and J ends were trimmed by 3 bases and 0 bases, with 12 bases remaining between them. The CDR3 length is 16 residues. Germline V gives CDR1 MGHRA, CDR2 YSYEKL.

This chain joins TRBV25-1 and TRBJ1-1, with no clear D. V gave up 2 bases and J gave up 7 bases, with 8 bases separating them. Germline CDR1 reads MGHDK; CDR2 reads SYGVNS. The CDR3 has 12 residues. CDR3: CASSEPDDEAFF. For the CDR3, the DNA is TGTGCCAGCAGTGAACCGGATGATGAAGCTTTCTTT. The full variable domain, in which reference TRBV25-1 and TRBJ1-1 provide the parts outside the CDR3, is EADIYQTPRYLVIGTGKKITLECSQTMGHDKMYWYQQDPGMELHLIHYSYGVNSTEKGDLSSESTVSRIRTEHFPLTLESARPSHTSQYLCASSEPDDEAFFGQGTRLTVV.

Turning to this clone: Other DNA sequences in the same sample also yield this CDR3. V gene TRBV5-1 combines with J gene TRBJ1-5; D gene ambiguous. The CDR3 extends over 13 amino acids. Germline-derived CDR1 and CDR2 are SGHRS and YFSETQ. The V end was cut by 0 bases, the J end by 4 bases, with 5 bases between. Here the CDR3 reads CASSLDPNQPQHF. In nucleotides, the CDR3 is TGCGCCAGCAGCTTGGACCCTAATCAGCCCCAGCATTTT. Supplemented by reference TRBV5-1 and TRBJ1-5, the full variable domain reads KAGVTQTPRYLIKTRGQQVTLSCSPISGHRSVSWYQQTPGQGLQFLFEYFSETQRNKGNFPGRFSGRQFSNSRSEMNVSTLELGDSALYLCASSLDPNQPQHFGDGTRLSIL.

This clone showed up just once. The chain is built from TRBV18 and TRBJ2-7, with D hard to call. The CDR3 runs to 14 residues. V was pared by 4 bases and J by 3 bases, with 13 bases between. From germline, CDR1 is KGHSH and CDR2 LQKENI. Written as DNA, the CDR3 is TGTGCCAGCTCACATCGGCCGGCCAACTACGAGCAGTACTTC. Encoded protein: CASSHRPANYEQYF.

The chain links TRBV6-6 to TRBJ2-7; 9 bases agree with TRBD1. Per germline, CDR1 MNHNY and CDR2 SVGAGI (reference sequence). The V gene end was trimmed by 0 bases and the J gene end by 5 bases; junction bases not matched to a gene: 8. The CDR3 covers 16 residues. CDR3 residues: CASSYSRPGQGHEQYF. DNA of the CDR3: TGTGCCAGCAGTTACTCGAGACCGGGACAGGGTCACGAGCAGTACTTC.

The chain combines TRBV7-2 with TRBJ2-7; TRBD2 might be the D (5 bases). Germline CDR1 is SGHTA and CDR2 is FQGNSA. V was shortened by 3 bases and J by 0 bases, with 12 bases between the two germline ends. CDR3 length: 15 residues. CDR3 sequence reads: CASSFSGSSSYEQYF. Written as DNA, the CDR3 is TGTGCCAGCAGCTTTTCGGGATCAAGCTCCTACGAGCAGTACTTC.